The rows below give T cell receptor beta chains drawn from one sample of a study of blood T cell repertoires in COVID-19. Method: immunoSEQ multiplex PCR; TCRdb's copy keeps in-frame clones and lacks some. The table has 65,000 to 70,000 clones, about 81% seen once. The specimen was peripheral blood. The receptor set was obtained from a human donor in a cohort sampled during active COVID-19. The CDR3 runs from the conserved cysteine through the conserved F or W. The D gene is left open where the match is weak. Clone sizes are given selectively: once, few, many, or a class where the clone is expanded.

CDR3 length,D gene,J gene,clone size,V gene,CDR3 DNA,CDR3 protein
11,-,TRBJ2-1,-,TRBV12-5,TGTGCTAGTGGTTGGGGCGATGAGCAGTTCTTC,CASGWGDEQFF
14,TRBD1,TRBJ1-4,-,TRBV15,TGTGCCACCAGTCTTGGGCAGGGGGATGAAAAACTGTTTTTT,CATSLGQGDEKLFF
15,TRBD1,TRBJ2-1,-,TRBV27,TGTGCCAGCAGTTTAGAGGTGGGACAGGGGTATGAGCAGTTCTTC,CASSLEVGQGYEQFF
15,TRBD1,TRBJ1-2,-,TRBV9,TGTGCCAGCAGCGTAGATTCCACAGGGGGCTATGGCTACACCTTC,CASSVDSTGGYGYTF
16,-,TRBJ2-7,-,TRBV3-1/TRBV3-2,TGTGCCAGCAGCCAAGAAGGGCCGGTGGGGCCCTACGAGCAGTACTTC,CASSQEGPVGPYEQYF
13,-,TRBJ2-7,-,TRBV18,TGTGCCAGCTCAAGAGGTAGCACTACCGAGCAGTACTTC,CASSRGSTTEQYF
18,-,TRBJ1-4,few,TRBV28,TGTGCCAGCAGTTTAGAGGGAGAAGTCCTGGACGGTCCGGAAAAACTGTTTTTT,CASSLEGEVLDGPEKLFF
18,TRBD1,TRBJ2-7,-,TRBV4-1,TGCGCCAGCAGCCAAGCCCTAACCGGGACAGGGTCCCAATTTGAGCAGTACTTC,CASSQALTGTGSQFEQYF
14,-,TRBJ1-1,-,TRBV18,TGTGCCAGCTCACCCCAGACACAAAACACTGAAGCTTTCTTT,CASSPQTQNTEAFF
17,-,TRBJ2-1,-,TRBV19,TGTGCCAGTAGTCTGCTCCTGGGCCCACTAGAGGACAATGAGCAGTTCTTC,CASSLLLGPLEDNEQFF
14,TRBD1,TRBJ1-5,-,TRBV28,TGTGCCAGCAGTTATGGGACAGACAATCAGCCCCAGCATTTT,CASSYGTDNQPQHF
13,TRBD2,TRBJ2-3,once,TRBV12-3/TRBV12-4,TGTGCCAGCGGGAGGGCCTCGGCAGATACGCAGTATTTT,CASGRASADTQYF
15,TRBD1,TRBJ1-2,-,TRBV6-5,TGTGCCAGCAGAACCGGGACAGGGATCAACTATGGCTACACCTTC,CASRTGTGINYGYTF
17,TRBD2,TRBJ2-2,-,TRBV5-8,TGTGCCAGCAGCTCAAACCAGATAGCGGGCTACACCGGGGAGCTGTTTTTT,CASSSNQIAGYTGELFF
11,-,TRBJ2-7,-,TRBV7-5,TGTGCCAGAAGCTCCCCCTGCGAGCAGTACTTC,CARSSPCEQYF
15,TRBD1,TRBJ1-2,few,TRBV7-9,TGTGCCAGCAGCCTCAGACAGGGTGCCTTCTATGGCTACACCTTC,CASSLRQGAFYGYTF
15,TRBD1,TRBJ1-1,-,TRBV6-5,TGTGCCAGCAGTTACGACAGGGATGCGAACACTGAAGCTTTCTTT,CASSYDRDANTEAFF
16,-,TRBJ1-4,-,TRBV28,TGTGCCAGCACCTACAGGGTTGCGACGACTAATGAAAAACTGTTTTTT,CASTYRVATTNEKLFF
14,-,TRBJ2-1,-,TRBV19,TGTGCCAGTACTCCGGGACTTCTGAACAATGAGCAGTTCTTC,CASTPGLLNNEQFF
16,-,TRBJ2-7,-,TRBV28,TGTGCCAGCAGTTTACGAACTGGGACAACCTCCTACGAGCAGTACTTC,CASSLRTGTTSYEQYF
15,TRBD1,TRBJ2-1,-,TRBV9,TGTGCCAGCAGCGTAGGGACAGGAGGACGGGGTGAGCAGTTCTTC,CASSVGTGGRGEQFF
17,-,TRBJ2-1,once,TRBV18,TGTGCCAGCTCACCTTACGACTTATCAAGCTCCTACAATGAGCAGTTCTTC,CASSPYDLSSSYNEQFF
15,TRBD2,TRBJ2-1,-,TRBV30,TGTGCCTGGAGTGTACGCGGGGGGAGGCACAATGAGCAGTTCTTC,CAWSVRGGRHNEQFF
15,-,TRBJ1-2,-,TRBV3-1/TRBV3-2,TGTGCCAGCAGCAGAGGGGCAGGGGTTAACTATGGCTACACCTTC,CASSRGAGVNYGYTF
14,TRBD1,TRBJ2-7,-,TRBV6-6,TGTGCCAGCAGTCGCCGGGACAGGGCCTACGAGCAGTACTTC,CASSRRDRAYEQYF
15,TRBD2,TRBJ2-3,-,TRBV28,TGTGCCAGCAGCCCTAGCGGGAGCTCAGGAGATACGCAGTATTTT,CASSPSGSSGDTQYF
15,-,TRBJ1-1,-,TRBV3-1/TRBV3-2,TGTGCCAGCAGCCGCGCGGGGGGAGCGAACACTGAAGCTTTCTTT,CASSRAGGANTEAFF
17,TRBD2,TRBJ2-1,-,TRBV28,TGTGCCAGCAGAAGATTAGCGGGCCTGTCGCTCTACAATGAGCAGTTCTTC,CASRRLAGLSLYNEQFF
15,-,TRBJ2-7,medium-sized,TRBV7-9,TGTGCCAGCAGCTCTTTAGCGGCTGGGGTTTACGAGCAGTACTTC,CASSSLAAGVYEQYF
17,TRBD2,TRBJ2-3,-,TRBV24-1,TGTGCCACCAGTGATCCCGGGACTAGCGGACACACAGATACGCAGTATTTT,CATSDPGTSGHTDTQYF
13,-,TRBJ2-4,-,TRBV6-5,TGTGCCAGCAGTTACGGGTCGGGAAACATTCAGTACTTC,CASSYGSGNIQYF
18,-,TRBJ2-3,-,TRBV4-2,TGTGCCAGCAGCCAAGATTGGAACAGGGTGGGGGGGACAGATACGCAGTATTTT,CASSQDWNRVGGTDTQYF
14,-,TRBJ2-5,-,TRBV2,TGTGCCAGCAGTGTCTCAGGGGGAGGAGAGACCCAGTACTTC,CASSVSGGGETQYF
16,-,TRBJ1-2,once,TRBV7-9,TGTGCCAGCAGCCCAGACAGCCTACGTTGGACCTATGGCTACACCTTC,CASSPDSLRWTYGYTF
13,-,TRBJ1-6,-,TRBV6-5,TGTGCCAGCACCGGACAGAGTAATTCACCCCTCCACTTT,CASTGQSNSPLHF
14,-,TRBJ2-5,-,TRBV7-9,TGTGCCAGCAGCTTAGGCAGGGCAGACGAGACCCAGTACTTC,CASSLGRADETQYF
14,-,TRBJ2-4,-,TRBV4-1,TGCGCCAGCAGCCAAAGCCTAGCCAAAAACATTCAGTACTTC,CASSQSLAKNIQYF
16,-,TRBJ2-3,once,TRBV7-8,TGTGCCAGCAGCTTAGGGGGGCGGGAGCGCACAGATACGCAGTATTTT,CASSLGGRERTDTQYF
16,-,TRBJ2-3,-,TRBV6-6,TGTGCCAGCAGTTACCGTAGTGTTCATAGCACAGATACGCAGTATTTT,CASSYRSVHSTDTQYF
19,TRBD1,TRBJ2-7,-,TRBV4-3,TGCGCCAGCAGCCAAGAGTTGAACATGGGGACAGGGAATGCCTACGAGCAGTACTTC,CASSQELNMGTGNAYEQYF
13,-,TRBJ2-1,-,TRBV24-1,TGTGCCACCAGTGCCGGGGTAGAGAATGAGCAGTTCTTC,CATSAGVENEQFF
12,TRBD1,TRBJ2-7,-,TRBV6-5,TGTGCCAGCAGTAGACAGGGCTACGAGCAGTACTTC,CASSRQGYEQYF
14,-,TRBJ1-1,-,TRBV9,TGTGCCAGCAGGGAGGGCCCGGGGAGCGCTGAAGCTTTCTTT,CASREGPGSAEAFF
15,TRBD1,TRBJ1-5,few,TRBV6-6,TGTGCCAGCAGTTACGGGGACAGGTTCAATCAGCCCCAGCATTTT,CASSYGDRFNQPQHF
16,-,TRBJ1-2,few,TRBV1,TGCACCAGCAGCCAAGATCTTAAGGGGGCGAGGTATGGCTACACCTTC,CTSSQDLKGARYGYTF